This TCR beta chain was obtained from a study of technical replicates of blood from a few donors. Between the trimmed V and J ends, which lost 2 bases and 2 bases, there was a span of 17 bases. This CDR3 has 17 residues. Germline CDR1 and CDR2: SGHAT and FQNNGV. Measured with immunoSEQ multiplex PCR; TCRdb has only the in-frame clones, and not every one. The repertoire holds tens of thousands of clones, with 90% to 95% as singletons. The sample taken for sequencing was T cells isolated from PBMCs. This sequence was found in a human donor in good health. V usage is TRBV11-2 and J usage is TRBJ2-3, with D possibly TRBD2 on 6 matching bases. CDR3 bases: TGTGCCAGCAGCTTATTTCTAGGCGGGGTCATCACAGATACGCAGTATTTT. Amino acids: CASSLFLGGVITDTQYF. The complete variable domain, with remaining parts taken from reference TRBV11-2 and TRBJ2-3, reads EAGVAQSPRYKIIEKRQSVAFWCNPISGHATLYWYQQILGQGPKLLIQFQNNGVVDDSQLPKDRFSAERLKGVDSTLKIQPAKLEDSAVYLCASSLFLGGVITDTQYFGPGTRLTVL.